What follows describes a single TCR beta chain. This entry is derived from a study of blood T cell repertoires in COVID-19. Produced via immunoSEQ multiplex PCR; TCRdb's table is partial and in-frame only. This sample has hundreds of thousands of clones, with roughly 90% found just once. The sequenced sample was peripheral blood. The sequence derives from a man aged 40-49 years with acute or convalescent COVID-19.

CDR3 in amino acids: CASSAGSGSGSYEQYF. The CDR3 DNA is TGTGCCAGCAGCGCTGGGAGCGGGAGCGGATCCTACGAGCAGTACTTC. The V gene is TRBV9, the J gene TRBJ2-7; 8 bases map to TRBD2. The CDR3 is 16 residues long. The junction had 9 bases not matched to a gene; V was cut back by 3 bases and J by 1 base. The germline gives CDR1 SGDLS, CDR2 YYNGEE.